The 29 T cell receptor beta chains below come from one sample, sequenced in a study of T cell repertoires in cytomegalovirus infection. For these receptors, no antigen is known. Via MiXCR, TCRdb re-called the reads, giving one row per CDR3 protein. The sample has some 100,000 distinct CDR3 sequences, roughly 30% seen once. Sequenced here: CD8+ T cells from cultured PBMCs, sampled from culture after CMV antigen stimulation. The receptor source for this set is a human donor in good health (CMV status not recorded). Some clones in this sample may be carry-over from other donors' samples.

CDR3 region: CASSVQIAGGYNEQFF. As DNA, the CDR3 is TGTGCCAGCAGCGTACAAATAGCGGGGGGCTACAATGAGCAGTTCTTC. This sequence joins TRBV9 and TRBJ2-1; TRBD2 aligns across 10 bases. The CDR3 spans 16 residues. Per germline, CDR1 SGDLS and CDR2 YYNGEE. Losses at the gene ends were 1 base for V and 3 bases for J; bases not matched to a gene: 4.

The chain is built from TRBV12-3 or TRBV12-4 and TRBJ2-3; D unclear. Trimming left V 1 base short and J 6 bases short, with 11 bases between. This CDR3 comprises 14 residues. CDR3 in amino acids: CASSLGGFSDTQYF. The CDR3 DNA is TGTGCCAGCAGTTTAGGAGGATTTTCGGATACGCAGTATTTT.

This clonotype was recorded a few times. The CDR3 DNA reads TGTGCCAGCGGAGGACTAGCGGGGGGCCCCTACGAGCAGTACTTC. This sequence encodes CASGGLAGGPYEQYF. The rearrangement links TRBV9 to TRBJ2-7; 14 bases are a match to TRBD2. With 7 bases clipped from V and 2 bases from J, the junction kept 5 bases outside the gene matches. CDR1 and CDR2 from the germline V gene are SGDLS and YYNGEE. This CDR3 comprises 15 residues.

This clonotype is a singleton in its sample. The J gene is TRBJ1-6, the V gene TRBV6-1, with 7 bases fitting TRBD1. In germline, CDR1 is MNHNS, CDR2 SASEGT. The CDR3 is 14 amino acids. The J segment lost 7 bases and the V segment lost 8 bases, leaving 8 bases of the junction unmatched. DNA for the CDR3: TGTGCCAGCTACGCGACAGGGAGGAATTCACCCCTCCACTTT. The encoded protein is CASYATGRNSPLHF.

The V gene is TRBV12-3 or TRBV12-4, the J gene TRBJ2-4; D is perhaps TRBD2 (6 bases). This CDR3 contains 14 residues. V lost 6 bases and J lost 7, with 16 bases in between. This CDR3 is CASSPAARGNIQYF. The CDR3 DNA sequence: TGTGCCAGCAGCCCCGCCGCCCGGGGGAACATTCAGTACTTC.

Points on this clonotype: This likely comes from a read error, as the CDR3 has no conserved phenylalanine or tryptophan at its end. This chain uses TRBV12-3 or TRBV12-4 with TRBJ2-1; D may correspond to TRBD1 or TRBD2 (5 bases each). The CDR3 totals 15 residues. Trimming shortened V by 6 bases and J by 4 bases, and 16 bases separated the two germline ends. CDR3 sequence reads: CASSPYGGDYNEQFS. CDR3 bases: TGTGCCAGCAGCCCGTATGGGGGAGATTACAATGAGCAGTTCTCC.

The rearrangement links TRBV7-9 to TRBJ1-5; unclear D gene. CDR1 is SEHNR and CDR2 is FQNEAQ in the germline V gene (reference sequence). This CDR3 has 15 residues. The ends were cut back, 10 bases at V and 3 bases at J, with 19 bases in the middle. The CDR3 reads CAIADPEGSNQPQHF. CDR3 nucleotides: TGTGCCATCGCGGACCCTGAGGGATCCAATCAGCCCCAGCATTTT. Based on the CDR3 plus reference TRBV7-9 and TRBJ1-5, the full variable domain is DTGVSQNPRHKITKRGQNVTFRCDPISEHNRLYWYRQTLGQGPEFLTYFQNEAQLEKSRLLSDRFSAERPKGSFSTLEIQRTEQGDSAMYLCAIADPEGSNQPQHFGDGTRLSIL.

This chain joins TRBV4-3 and TRBJ1-2; 8 bases are a match to TRBD1. In germline, CDR1 is LGHNA, CDR2 YSLEER. This CDR3 is 17 amino acids long. V shed 0 bases and J 7 bases; nucleotides not matched to a gene: 13. CDR3: CASSQEPLGQGVSGYTF. For the CDR3, the DNA is TGCGCCAGCAGCCAAGAACCTTTAGGACAGGGTGTCTCTGGCTACACCTTC.

Regarding this clonotype: Just one base apart from a much larger clone, this may be a read error. This rearrangement joins TRBV12-3 or TRBV12-4 to TRBJ2-2; 7 bases fit TRBD1. The CDR3 totals 17 residues. With V trimmed by 3 bases and J by 5 bases, 12 bases remained unmatched. CDR3 in amino acids: CASSFGTDRMWTGELFF. The DNA of the CDR3 is TGTGCCAGCAGTTTCGGAACGGACAGGATGTGGACCGGGGAGCTGTTTTTT.

In its sample, this clonotype was seen a few times. V and J are TRBV6-1 and TRBJ2-7, with TRBD2 matching over 12 bases. Germline CDR1 is MNHNS and CDR2 is SASEGT. J gave up 0 bases and V 6 bases, and 3 bases lay outside the gene matches. CDR3 size: 15 residues. DNA of the CDR3: TGTGCCAGCAGGGAACTAGCGGGGGGCTCCTACGAGCAGTACTTC. Its protein is CASRELAGGSYEQYF.

This clonotype was detected ten times or more. The chain has TRBV2 and TRBJ2-1; 7 bases line up with TRBD1. There are 14 residues in the CDR3. Trimming removed 3 bases from V and 4 bases from J; junction bases left unmatched: 3. Germline V gene sequence: CDR1 SNHLY, CDR2 FYNNEI. CDR3 nucleotide sequence: TGTGCCAGCAGTGAGGGGACAGATTACAATGAGCAGTTCTTC. Its protein is CASSEGTDYNEQFF.

This chain connects TRBV4-1 to TRBJ2-7; 7 positions match TRBD1. In germline, CDR1 is MGHRA, CDR2 YSYEKL. The CDR3 covers 14 residues. With V trimmed by 4 bases and J by 2 bases, 5 bases remained unmatched. The CDR3 region has the DNA TGCGCCAGCAGCCCGGGACAGAACACCTACGAGCAGTACTTC. It yields the protein CASSPGQNTYEQYF.

This chain links TRBV7-2 with TRBJ1-3; D gene uncertain. The germline CDR1 and CDR2 sequences are SGHTA and FQGNSA. This CDR3 region has 15 residues. The ends were cut back, 1 base at V and 2 bases at J, with 9 bases in the middle. CDR3 amino acids: CASSLDSLTGNTIYF. The CDR3 nucleotides read TGTGCCAGCAGCTTAGACAGTCTTACTGGAAACACCATATATTTT.

This clonotype was recorded a few times. The chain combines TRBV7-6 with TRBJ2-7; no definite D call. V gave up 1 base and J gave up 5 bases, with 9 bases separating them. Germline lookup yields CDR1 SGHVS and CDR2 FNYEAQ. The CDR3 extends over 13 amino acids. CDR3 DNA sequence: TGTGCCAGCAGCTTAGTGGAGATCCACGAGCAGTACTTC. Encoded protein: CASSLVEIHEQYF.

This clonotype was detected a few times. The rearrangement joins TRBV7-6 to TRBJ1-6, with TRBD1 as a possible D gene (5 bases). This CDR3 region has 15 residues. V was pared by 1 base and J by 10 bases, with 14 bases between. The germline gives CDR1 SGHVS, CDR2 FNYEAQ. The CDR3 DNA reads as TGTGCCAGCAGCTTAGGTGAGAGGGGTAGCTCACCCCTCCACTTT. It translates to CASSLGERGSSPLHF.

The chain uses TRBV7-8 and TRBJ2-1; possible D gene TRBD2, 6 bases. V dropped 5 bases and J dropped 0 bases, with 17 bases sitting between them. Germline loops: CDR1 SGHVS, CDR2 FQNEAQ. The CDR3 has 17 residues. DNA of the CDR3: TGTGCCAGCAGCCCCGGGATAGCGGATAGCTCCTACAATGAGCAGTTCTTC. This encodes CASSPGIADSSYNEQFF.

This clonotype was found a few times. This chain connects TRBV4-1 to TRBJ2-7; no definite D call. Germline CDR1 is MGHRA and CDR2 is YSYEKL. CDR3 length equals 14 residues. V was clipped by 2 bases and J by 1 base, with 9 bases between them. The CDR3 here is CASSQLPFSYEQYF. In DNA form, the CDR3 reads TGCGCCAGCAGCCAACTCCCTTTTTCCTACGAGCAGTACTTC.

The chain links TRBV6-2 or TRBV6-3 to TRBJ1-5; 7 bases are a match to TRBD1. CDR1 and CDR2 from the germline V gene are MNHEY and SVGEGT. The V and J ends lost 5 bases and 6 bases, in that order; junction bases with no gene match: 13. CDR3 size: 16 residues. CDR3 nucleotide sequence: TGTGCCAGCAGTCGAGGCACGTACAGGGGTGGTCAGCCCCAGCATTTT. Translated, it gives CASSRGTYRGGQPQHF.

The table lists this clonotype with a few counts. CDR3 sequence (DNA): TGCGCCAGCAGCCAAGAAGACAGAGACAATGAAAAACTGTTTTTT. It specifies CASSQEDRDNEKLFF. The J gene is TRBJ1-4, the V gene TRBV4-1; possibly TRBD1 for D (5 bases). The CDR3 extends over 15 amino acids. The germline V gene has CDR1 MGHRA and CDR2 YSYEKL. Trimming shortened V by 0 bases and J by 5 bases, and 10 bases separated the two germline ends.

About this clonotype itself: An end of the junction differs from the germline gene, which may be a read error. The chain links TRBV7-4 to TRBJ2-5; D not resolved. The CDR3 is 13 amino acids. CDR1 and CDR2 (germline): SGHVT, SQSDAQ. CDR3 DNA sequence: TGTGCCAGCAGCTTACTCAGCCAAGACACCCAGTACTTC. As protein: CASSLLSQDTQYF.

This clonotype was recorded at least ten times. The V and J genes are TRBV7-8 and TRBJ2-5, with 10 bases aligning to TRBD1. V lost 4 bases, J lost 1 base, and 9 bases stayed unmatched. CDR3 length: 17 residues. Per the germline V gene, CDR1 is SGHVS and CDR2 is FQNEAQ. This CDR3 is CASSSTGGGGIQETQYF. In DNA, the CDR3 is TGTGCCAGCAGCTCGACAGGGGGCGGGGGAATCCAAGAGACCCAGTACTTC.

This clonotype was seen a few times. The chain carries TRBV29-1 and TRBJ1-2; D may be TRBD1 (6 bases). The CDR3 runs 16 residues. With 0 bases removed from V and 5 bases from J, the gap between germline ends came to 19 bases. CDR1 is SQVTM, CDR2 ANQGSEA, per germline. CDR3 DNA sequence: TGCAGCGTTGAAGAACGGGGGGCAGGGACCGGTTATGGCTACACCTTC. Encoded protein: CSVEERGAGTGYGYTF.

This clonotype has just a few counts. The rearrangement uses TRBV5-4 and TRBJ2-1, with D possibly matching TRBD1 (6 bases). The CDR3 covers 16 residues. Trimming shortened V by 0 bases and J by 0 bases, and 10 bases separated the two germline ends. CDR1 is SGHNT and CDR2 is YYREEE in the germline V gene (reference sequence). This CDR3 is CASSLGDIPSYNEQFF. The CDR3 region has the DNA TGTGCCAGCAGCTTGGGGGACATACCCTCCTACAATGAGCAGTTCTTC.

With respect to this clonotype: A much larger clone sits a single nucleotide away, making a read error possible. The V call is TRBV7-6, the J call TRBJ2-5; no clear D. The CDR3 length is 12 residues. Deletions cut 5 bases from V and 0 bases from J, with 4 bases between. The V gene's germline CDR1 is SGHVS and CDR2 FNYEAQ. The CDR3 is CASSQYQETQYF. CDR3 nucleotides: TGTGCCAGCAGCCAGTACCAAGAGACCCAGTACTTC.

The CDR3 loop reads CATSPPGQGFLNEQFF. The CDR3, as DNA: TGTGCCACCAGTCCCCCGGGACAGGGTTTCCTCAATGAGCAGTTCTTC. This rearrangement joins TRBV24-1 to TRBJ2-1; TRBD1 matches 9 bases. The V gene end was trimmed by 6 bases and the J gene end by 6 bases; junction bases not matched to a gene: 11. CDR3 size: 16 residues. The germline gives CDR1 KGHDR, CDR2 SFDVKD.

This clonotype was counted only a few times. The genes are TRBV7-9 and TRBJ1-1, with D maybe TRBD1 (5 bases). Germline CDR1 SEHNR, CDR2 FQNEAQ (reference sequence). Deletions cut 5 bases from V and 9 bases from J, with 13 bases between. The CDR3 runs to 12 residues. CDR3 bases: TGTGCCAGCAGCCAAGGGAGACAGCAAGCTTTCTTT. This sequence encodes CASSQGRQQAFF.

Of note for this clonotype: Mismatch with germline at one junction end may stem from a read error. The chain uses TRBV10-3 and TRBJ2-3; 8 bases are a match to TRBD2. The CDR3 is 17 residues long. CDR1 and CDR2 from the germline V gene are ENHRY and SYGVKD. The CDR3 nucleotides read TGTGCCATCGGTGAGTCGACGCTAGCGGGTCGCACAGATACGCAGTATTTT. It is translated as CAIGESTLAGRTDTQYF.

The chain joins TRBV13 to TRBJ2-3; 7 bases match TRBD1. The CDR3 totals 14 residues. Per germline, CDR1 PRHDT and CDR2 FYEKMQ (reference sequence). The V segment lost 4 bases and the J segment 6 bases; nucleotides outside the gene matches: 7. In DNA, the CDR3 is TGTGCCAGCAGCTCAGCCATACAGGGGGATACGCAGTATTTT. As protein: CASSSAIQGDTQYF.

V gene TRBV4-1 combines with J gene TRBJ2-3, with 12 bases identical to TRBD2. Germline V gene data show CDR1 as MGHRA and CDR2 as YSYEKL. This CDR3 has 15 residues. The trim removed 1 base at V and 8 bases at J, leaving 4 bases unmatched. The CDR3 is CASSQASGGARTQYF. In DNA, the CDR3 is TGCGCCAGCAGCCAAGCTAGCGGGGGGGCACGTACGCAGTATTTT.